A selection of T cell receptor beta chains follows, all from one sample in a study of chemoradiotherapy in HPV16-positive cancers. The table came from immunoSEQ multiplex PCR; TCRdb's copy has only in-frame clones and leaves some out. This sample has some 9,800 clones, with 91% found just once. This specimen consisted of blood, obtained from a patient who underwent chemoradiotherapy. All receptors derive from a human donor with HPV-associated anogenital cancer. Each CDR3 is given without its conserved first and last residue.

v_call cdr3_aa
TRBV5-1 ASSLVGREEDTQY
TRBV30 AWASVGKLF
TRBV6-1 ASSEVTGFSGNTIY
TRBV2 ASSDFGGNQPQH
TRBV2 ASGGDSNQPQH
TRBV11-2 ASSFSGGGETQY
TRBV6-6 ASSPGTRTEAF
TRBV4-3 ASSHSRTTNEKLF
TRBV10-2 ASSNPDTQY
TRBV7-9 ASSPLADTQY
TRBV6-4 ASSLSGGANTGELF
TRBV7-9 AITASGGSANTGELF
TRBV10-2 ASNTGAGELF
TRBV9 ASSVVGDNSPLH
TRBV10-3 AAGYDVNSNQPQH
TRBV27 ASSLSQTDTQY
TRBV27 ASSLGAGGSEQY
TRBV30 AWSVFRKGHEQY
TRBV30 AWSGTLNTEAF
TRBV21-1 ASSESQYSTEAF
TRBV7-9 ASSTGTSGIYEQY
TRBV6-5 ASSLSQNTEAF
TRBV6-1 ASSEEFGNYGYT
TRBV9 ASSVEGRDEQF
TRBV4-3 ASSQDRTGGYHGYT
TRBV28 ASSLEALMNTEAF
TRBV7-9 ASSRLRGTSYEQY
TRBV4-1 ASSQGLAPYEQY
TRBV27 ASSLSTGGGYGYT
TRBV21-1 ASSKDRGPYGYT